One sample yielded the 2 T cell receptor beta chains listed below, sequenced in a study of T cell repertoires in cytomegalovirus infection. These receptors are not linked to any known antigen. From the reads, TCRdb called clonotypes with MiXCR, one entry per CDR3 protein. The sample includes about 60,000 distinct CDR3 sequences, more than 25% of them seen just once. The sample was PBMCs, sequenced either directly or after in vitro stimulation (not recorded which). The receptors here all came from a human donor in good health (CMV status not recorded). Some clones in this sample may be carry-over from other donors' samples.

The chain carries TRBV6-2 or TRBV6-3 and TRBJ2-5, with unresolved D. Germline V gene lookup returns CDR1 MNHEY and CDR2 SVGEGT. The CDR3 loop spans 14 amino acids. Trimming left V 1 base short and J 0 bases short, with 6 bases between. CDR3 in amino acids: CASSYFKYQETQYF. CDR3 coding DNA: TGTGCCAGCAGTTACTTCAAGTACCAAGAGACCCAGTACTTC.

The J gene is TRBJ1-2, the V gene TRBV15, with D possibly being TRBD1 (6 bases). The germline V gene encodes CDR1 LNHNV and CDR2 YYDKDF (reference sequence). This CDR3 region has 16 residues. V was clipped by 0 bases and J by 3 bases, with 14 bases between them. As DNA, the CDR3 is TGTGCCACCAGCAGAGATCCCCCAGGGGATTACTATGGCTACACCTTC. It yields the protein CATSRDPPGDYYGYTF.